This T cell receptor (beta chain) was recorded in a study of identical twins (dated by TCRdb to between 2015 and 2016). About the full investigation: The study deep-sequenced TCR alpha and beta repertoires from monozygotic twins, unrelated adults of various ages and cord blood to test whether fetal clonotypes persist. To rule out contamination, replicate twin experiments were performed at different times with different library preparation protocols.

Every donor was a healthy Caucasian. Three pairs of female monozygotic twins, all aged about 18 to 30 years, were included in the twin cohort. Peripheral blood mononuclear cells were used as the source from which RNA for TCR libraries was isolated. Preparation of the library involved 5' RACE. Sequencing relied on an Illumina HiSeq 2000. Template switching introduced a universal primer binding site; the final cDNA contained a unique molecular identifier, enabling accurate counting of TCR cDNA molecules. Specific primers in the conserved constant-segment region were used to synthesize first-strand cDNA for the TCR alpha and beta chains. To control for contamination, every cDNA library carried two barcodes: a SMART-Mk sample barcode plus Illumina barcodes. Two successive PCR steps introduced TruSeq adapter sequences along with Illumina sample barcodes. The TCR alpha and beta cDNA libraries were sequenced on the Illumina HiSeq platform using custom primers. In the paper's pipeline: Raw reads were processed with MiGEC to extract unique molecular identifiers, and MiXCR was used to determine CDR3 positions. Recombination models were inferred per individual with the repgenHMM and IGoR tools using an EM algorithm. The tcR package in R was used for shared clonotype analysis, with sharing normalized by the product of cloneset sizes. Out-of-frame nonproductive sequences were analyzed to study raw recombination free of thymic and clonal selection effects. TCRdb took the public reads, trimmed them with fastp at Q25, ran MiXCR for clone calling and kept in-frame beta chains. A single entry per CDR3 protein holds the most common genes and DNA from its merged rows. Clone size and V and J calls follow TCRdb, not the original study. Recorded for this sample are about 920,000 distinct CDR3 sequences; around 12% of them occurred a single time. The ten largest clonotypes hold roughly 1.6% of the sample.

As regards this clonotype: It lacks a known antigen. Base qualities are not recorded, but no much larger clone differs from it by a single base.

The CDR3, cysteine through phenylalanine, is 14 amino acids long. The read is trimmed to its CDR3 DNA, 42 bases read in frame from base 1. V loses 4 bases of germline sequence and J loses 1 base, and the interval between the two ends is 8 bases. In the germline V gene (reference sequence), CDR1 corresponds to MNHEY and CDR2 to SMNVEV. Study-wide findings and limitations: Because the same donors could not be followed over many years, the conclusions relied on cross-sectional statistical analysis. Fewer insertions were carried by abundant cord blood beta clonotypes, a similar but weaker trend appeared in young adult naive repertoires, and no such trend appeared in memory repertoires. Excess twin sharing in beta out-of-frame sequences was weaker because fewer shared sequences lowered the signal-to-noise ratio. Invariant T cells such as MAIT and iNKT could partly confound zero-insertion analyses, though diverse VJ usage argued against this for most clonotypes. Recombination models systematically underestimated out-of-frame TCR alpha sharing in monozygotic twins but agreed with sharing between unrelated individuals. Compared with coincidental sharing between unrelated individuals, out-of-frame TCR alpha sequences shared between twins showed an excess of sequences with low generation probability.

In addition, the sample was reused for a study of yellow fever vaccine responses in identical twins. The second paper further reports: According to the authors, the vaccine-induced T cell response in identical twins seemed to be partly convergent and partly specific to each individual. In the study, vaccine-responding T cell clones were precisely tracked in identical twins.

The source is a young woman in good health. The sequenced material came from PBMCs. This chain is built from TRBV27 and TRBJ2-1, with the D gene call left open. The DNA reads as follows: TGTGCCAGCAGTTCTCGACTGTCCTACAATGAGCAGTTCTTC. The translation is CASSSRLSYNEQFF.